This T cell receptor (beta chain) was captured by sequencing in a study of T cells after yellow fever vaccination. V was clipped by 3 bases and J by 7 bases; unmatched bases: 12. This CDR3 is built from 16 residues. The germline CDR1 and CDR2 sequences are LGHDT and YNNKEL (reference sequence). A 5'RACE template-switching step, the method used to make TCR cDNA, added a universal primer site and UMIs. TCRdb independently ran MiXCR on the 5' RACE reads; one entry per CDR3 protein. The sample holds around 230,000 distinct CDR3 sequences, around 6.7% seen once. Overall study results and limits: Researchers noted that a small share of clonotypes showed up in both CD4 and CD8 compartments. Contaminating bulk clonotypes could be abundant in FACS-sorted repertoires. Though weaker, the secondary response peaked faster, on day 5 versus 15.

This clonotype was seen only a few times. Its specificity is not known. This chain links TRBV3-1 with TRBJ2-3, with TRBD2 matching 8 bases. The sequences come from CD4+ T cells sorted from PBMCs, collected on the day of the yellow fever booster vaccination. This receptor was identified in a young man who received the YFV17D yellow fever vaccine. This CDR3 reads CASSHRGSGTENTQYF. Written as DNA, the CDR3 is TGTGCCAGCAGCCATCGGGGTAGCGGGACCGAAAATACGCAGTATTTT.